What follows are 6 T cell receptor beta chains derived from one specimen sequenced in a study of CD8+CD57+ T cells in acquired aplastic anemia. It was genomic DNA that served as the template for profiling TCR beta VDJ and CDR3. TCRdb called the reads again in MiXCR, with one record for every CDR3 protein. The profile shows 150,000 to 200,000 distinct CDR3 sequences, 63% of them singletons. The material sequenced was sorted CD4+, CD8+, or CD8+CD57+ T cells (not recorded which) from PBMCs. These receptors all stem from a human donor in good health.

This clonotype was observed many times. The chain joins TRBV13 to TRBJ2-7, with 8 bases fitting TRBD1. Germline loops: CDR1 PRHDT, CDR2 FYEKMQ (reference sequence). This CDR3 region has 14 residues. With V trimmed by 5 bases and J by 4 bases, 7 bases remained unmatched. The CDR3 here is CASSPTGVLYEQYF. CDR3 sequence (DNA): TGTGCCAGCAGCCCGACAGGGGTCTTGTACGAGCAGTACTTC.

The rearrangement joins TRBV24-1 to TRBJ1-2; D gene uncertain. The V end was cut by 5 bases, the J end by 8 bases, with 11 bases between. Germline lookup yields CDR1 KGHDR and CDR2 SFDVKD. This CDR3 comprises 12 residues. As DNA, the CDR3 is TGTGCCACCAGTGTAGCCCGAGGGGGCTACACCTTC. This encodes CATSVARGGYTF.

The table lists this clonotype with a count of one. A single base separates this from a much larger clone, so it may be a read error. V usage is TRBV10-3 and J usage is TRBJ1-1; D is possibly TRBD1 (5 bases). The germline V gene encodes CDR1 ENHRY and CDR2 SYGVKD. The CDR3 has 12 residues. This chain's CDR3 is CASSYPGLEAFF. The DNA for the CDR3 is TGTGCCAGCAGTTACCCGGGGCTTGAAGCTTTCTTT.

In this sample, this clonotype turned up many times. The J gene is TRBJ2-7, the V gene TRBV20-1; the D gene is possibly TRBD1 (6 bases). With 5 bases removed from V and 0 bases from J, the gap between germline ends came to 14 bases. CDR1 DFQATT and CDR2 SNEGSKA come from the germline V gene (reference sequence). The CDR3 runs 14 residues. This CDR3 reads CSAPDRQSSYEQYF. The DNA for the CDR3 is TGCAGTGCTCCGGACAGACAAAGCTCCTACGAGCAGTACTTC.

The chain couples TRBV2 to TRBJ1-6, with a possible D match to TRBD1 (5 bases). The CDR3 length is 11 residues. V was clipped by 7 bases and J by 10 bases, with 8 bases between them. The germline V gene encodes CDR1 SNHLY and CDR2 FYNNEI. CDR3 DNA sequence: TGTGCCAGCAAGGGACTATCACCCCTCCACTTT. It yields the protein CASKGLSPLHF.

With respect to this clonotype: Mismatch with germline at one junction end may stem from a read error. The chain couples TRBV25-1 to TRBJ2-1; D is ambiguous. The length of the CDR3 is 13 residues. In germline, CDR1 is MGHDK, CDR2 SYGVNS. The CDR3 DNA sequence: TGTGCCAGCGGTGAATATAATAGTGACGGAAGGTTCTTC. Protein sequence: CASGEYNSDGRFF.